The 4 T cell receptor beta chains reported below all come from one sample, sequenced in a study of T-cell memory formation after mild COVID-19. TCRdb re-analysed the 5' RACE reads in MiXCR, keeping a single row per CDR3 protein. The table has over 300,000 distinct CDR3 sequences, 20% to 25% seen once; the top ten hold roughly 23%. The specimen was PBMCs or a T cell subset sorted from them (not recorded which). The receptor set was obtained from a man aged 18 to 30 who had mild COVID-19 (a few samples of this study predate the infection). Cell type and time point are not known.

This clonotype appeared many times. The chain combines TRBV12-3 or TRBV12-4 with TRBJ1-6; D is unclear. V was shortened by 5 bases and J by 11 bases, with 10 bases between the two germline ends. The CDR3 runs to 12 residues. The CDR3 DNA is TGTGCCAGCAGTCCCCCTTTTACACCCCTCCACTTT. Protein product: CASSPPFTPLHF.

This chain links TRBV7-3 with TRBJ2-5, with 7 nucleotides matching TRBD1. Germline V gives CDR1 SGHTA, CDR2 FQGTGA. This CDR3 contains 15 residues. With V trimmed by 5 bases and J by 1 base, 7 bases remained unmatched. The chain's CDR3 is CASSRDRASQETQYF. The DNA for the CDR3 is TGTGCCAGCAGCCGCGACAGGGCCTCCCAAGAGACCCAGTACTTC. Combining the CDR3 with reference TRBV7-3 and TRBJ2-5 gives the whole variable domain GAGVSQTPSNKVTEKGKYVELRCDPISGHTALYWYRQSLGQGPEFLIYFQGTGAADDSGLPNDRFFAVRPEGSVSTLKIQRTERGDSAVYLCASSRDRASQETQYFGPGTRLLVL.

A few counts support this clonotype. J is TRBJ2-3 and V is TRBV6-5; the match to TRBD2 covers 8 bases. Germline lookup yields CDR1 MNHEY and CDR2 SVGAGI. This CDR3 comprises 16 residues. V shed 5 bases and J 2 bases; nucleotides not matched to a gene: 9. DNA of the CDR3: TGTGCCAGCAGTCCCCCGGGAGCGGGGGACACAGATACGCAGTATTTT. It is translated as CASSPPGAGDTDTQYF.

A few counts support this clonotype. This chain uses TRBV27 with TRBJ2-3; 15 bases are a match to TRBD2. V shed 5 bases and J 3 bases; nucleotides not matched to a gene: 9. Germline CDR1 and CDR2: MNHEY and SMNVEV (reference sequence). CDR3 length: 18 residues. The CDR3 protein is CASSPRPGLAGGTDTQYF. CDR3 bases: TGTGCCAGCAGTCCGCGACCGGGACTAGCGGGGGGTACAGATACGCAGTATTTT.